This TCR beta chain was sequenced for a study of human CD8 memory T cell subsets. The CDR3 loop spans 15 amino acids. The ends were cut back, 0 bases at V and 1 base at J, with 10 bases in the middle. Germline lookup yields CDR1 LGHNA and CDR2 YSLEER. The PBMC were taken from buffy coats (from healthy donors). Total CD8+ T cells were enriched by negative magnetic separation. TCR beta was sequenced from UMI-tagged 5' RACE libraries. TCRdb reprocessed the 5' RACE reads via MiXCR and lists one record per CDR3 protein. The repertoire has around 8,200 distinct CDR3 sequences, around 4% of them found once; the top ten carry 35% to 45%.

Specimen: CD8+ T cells from PBMCs. The TCR comes from a human donor in good health. J is TRBJ2-7 and V is TRBV4-3; D is unclear. The CDR3, as DNA: TGCGCCAGCAGCCAAGAATACGCCGGTTCCTACGAGCAGTACTTC. Amino acids: CASSQEYAGSYEQYF.